The 8 T cell receptor beta chains below were found in one sample sequenced in a study of response to subunit inactivated influenza vaccine. Each CDR3 protein is one row after TCRdb ran MiXCR on the RT-PCR reads. The sample has roughly 650,000 distinct CDR3 sequences; 15% to 18% are singletons. This specimen was PBMCs from blood, taken roughly 12 days after vaccination. These receptors were obtained from a man aged 45-65 years who received an inactivated influenza vaccine.

This clonotype was detected a few times. The rearrangement links TRBV4-2 to TRBJ2-2, with D hard to call. Germline CDR1 is LGHNA and CDR2 is YNFKEQ. The V end lost 3 bases, the J end lost 3 bases, and 17 bases lay between the germline ends. The CDR3 is 17 amino acids. CDR3 bases: TGTGCCAGCAGCCAGTCGGTCACAAAGGTGGACACCGGGGAGCTGTTTTTT. Protein: CASSQSVTKVDTGELFF.

This clonotype was seen only a few times. The chain couples TRBV5-1 to TRBJ2-3; 9 nucleotides align to TRBD2. Per the germline V gene, CDR1 is SGHRS and CDR2 is YFSETQ. This CDR3 comprises 15 residues. V dropped 0 bases and J dropped 6; count of bases not matched to a gene: 5. Here the CDR3 reads CASSLDASGVDTQYF. For the CDR3, the DNA is TGCGCCAGCAGCTTGGATGCTAGCGGGGTTGATACGCAGTATTTT.

The chain couples TRBV4-2 to TRBJ2-2; 10 bases map to TRBD2. The V gene end was trimmed by 2 bases and the J gene end by 2 bases; junction bases not matched to a gene: 17. CDR3 length: 21 amino acids. Germline V gene data show CDR1 as LGHNA and CDR2 as YNFKEQ. As DNA, the CDR3 is TGTGCCAGCAGCCAAACCTCCTTCAAACTAGCGGGACCCCTTAACACCGGGGAGCTGTTTTTT. It codes for CASSQTSFKLAGPLNTGELFF.

A few counts support this clonotype. This chain joins TRBV21-1 and TRBJ1-3; the table gives TRBD1 as D, unverified against the DNA. TRBV21-1 counts as a pseudogene. This CDR3 has 15 amino acids. The CDR3 sequence is CASLTRAGSGNTIYF. The CDR3 DNA sequence: TGTGCCAGCCTCACCAGGGCTGGGTCGGGAAACACCATATATTTT.

This clonotype showed up many times. V usage is TRBV12-3 or TRBV12-4 and J usage is TRBJ1-6; tentative D call: TRBD1 (5 bases). This CDR3 contains 14 residues. Trimming removed 3 bases from V and 6 bases from J, with 9 bases in between. For the CDR3, the DNA is TGTGCCAGCAGTTTGCAGGGCCCTAATTCACCCCTCCACTTT. It translates to CASSLQGPNSPLHF.

The chain joins TRBV6-1 to TRBJ1-5; D is perhaps TRBD1 (5 bases). The CDR3 spans 16 residues. Germline V gene lookup returns CDR1 MNHNS and CDR2 SASEGT. The V end lost 2 bases, the J end lost 2 bases, and 13 bases lay between the germline ends. In DNA form, the CDR3 reads TGTGCCAGCAGTGAATGGAGGGGCCAGGGCAATCAGCCCCAGCATTTT. This sequence encodes CASSEWRGQGNQPQHF.

There are a few counts of this clonotype. The rearrangement joins TRBV6-5 to TRBJ2-7, with D tentatively TRBD1 (5 bases). Germline CDR1 is MNHEY and CDR2 is SVGAGI. The CDR3 totals 14 residues. Trimming took 4 bases from V and 5 from J, leaving 15 bases between them. The CDR3 here is CASSSQGAKDEQYF. The CDR3 DNA reads as TGTGCCAGCAGTTCCCAAGGGGCCAAGGACGAGCAGTACTTC.

In this sample, this clonotype turned up many times. The chain uses TRBV4-1 and TRBJ2-7; D is possibly TRBD1 (5 bases). The ends were cut back, 2 bases at V and 2 bases at J, with 10 bases in the middle. Germline values: CDR1 MGHRA, CDR2 YSYEKL. The CDR3 extends over 14 amino acids. The CDR3 bases are TGCGCCAGCAGCCAATTAGGACAAGCCTACGAGCAGTACTTC. It specifies CASSQLGQAYEQYF.